The 27 T cell receptor beta chains below were found in one sample sequenced in a study of T cells in Graves' hyperthyroidism and ophthalmopathy. Researchers amplified the TCR beta CDR3 regions from RNA transcripts. Carried out on the TCR CDR3, a first-round RT-PCR used the HTBI primer set. TCRdb fed the multiplex PCR reads into MiXCR, producing one record per CDR3 protein. The sample holds about 400,000 distinct CDR3 sequences; around 14% are singletons and the top ten take 9.2%. Sequencing was done on a sample of blood. Source of these receptors: a woman between 18 and 30 years old with Graves' hyperthyroidism.

This clonotype occurred many times. V and J are TRBV7-9 and TRBJ2-7, with D possibly TRBD2 on 5 matching bases. The V end lost 5 bases, the J end lost 7 bases, and 9 bases lay between the germline ends. CDR1 and CDR2 from the germline V gene are SEHNR and FQNEAQ (reference sequence). This CDR3 has 11 residues. The CDR3 region is CASSTPGEQYF. DNA of the CDR3: TGTGCCAGCAGCACCCCGGGGGAGCAGTACTTC.

The sample holds many counts of this clonotype. V and J are TRBV19 and TRBJ1-5, with 9 positions matching TRBD1. V lost 5 bases to trimming and J lost 7 bases; unmatched junction nucleotides: 9. The CDR3 runs to 15 residues. Per the germline V gene, CDR1 is LNHDA and CDR2 is SQIVND (reference sequence). CDR3 region: CASSLGQGGTQPQHF. For the CDR3, the DNA is TGTGCCAGTAGTCTGGGACAGGGAGGTACCCAGCCCCAGCATTTT.

This clonotype was seen ten or more times. The V call is TRBV6-1, the J call TRBJ1-2; 10 positions match TRBD1. The CDR3 has 15 amino acids. The V segment lost 6 bases and the J segment 8 bases; nucleotides outside the gene matches: 12. Germline CDR1 reads MNHNS; CDR2 reads SASEGT. Here the CDR3 reads CASSLQTGGDGGYTF. CDR3 sequence (DNA): TGTGCCAGCAGCCTACAGACAGGGGGCGATGGGGGCTACACCTTC.

This clonotype was recorded many times. This chain connects TRBV13 to TRBJ2-1; perhaps TRBD1 as D (5 bases). V lost 5 bases and J lost 6, with 20 bases in between. This CDR3 has 16 residues. Looked up from germline, CDR1 is PRHDT and CDR2 is FYEKMQ (reference sequence). The CDR3 reads CASSRPGLGQSNEQFF. In DNA, the CDR3 is TGTGCCAGCAGCCGCCCGGGTCTGGGGCAGTCCAATGAGCAGTTCTTC.

This clonotype occurred many times. The DNA for the CDR3 is TGTGCCAGCAGTTTTGGGGGGGCGTTTGGCTACACCTTC. This gives the protein CASSFGGAFGYTF. The chain joins TRBV12-3 or TRBV12-4 to TRBJ1-2, with D possibly matching TRBD1 (6 bases). V shed 3 bases and J shed 7 bases, with 12 bases lying between them. CDR3 length equals 13 residues.

The chain has TRBV9 and TRBJ1-2; D not certain. The V end lost 4 bases, the J end lost 6 bases, and 10 bases lay between the germline ends. Germline values: CDR1 SGDLS, CDR2 YYNGEE. The CDR3 contains 12 residues. The CDR3 DNA reads TGTGCCAGCAGCCCGCAAGAGCATGGCTACACCTTC. Its translation: CASSPQEHGYTF.

This clonotype was found a few times. The chain joins TRBV3-2 to TRBJ2-5; TRBD2, the D gene given by the table, was not confirmed from the DNA. TRBV3-2 is a pseudogene segment. CDR3 size: 16 residues. DNA of the CDR3: TGTGCCAGCAGCCAAGTCGTGCTAGCGGCCCAAGAGACCCAGTACTTC. Encoded protein: CASSQVVLAAQETQYF.

The chain employs TRBV18 and TRBJ2-7; perhaps TRBD2 as D (5 bases). Germline V CDR1 and CDR2: KGHSH, LQKENI. Trimming left V 3 bases short and J 6 bases short, with 15 bases between. The CDR3 totals 14 residues. CDR3 sequence: CASSPAGDPGEQYF. The CDR3 bases are TGTGCCAGCTCACCGGCGGGTGACCCGGGCGAGCAGTACTTC.

The table lists this clonotype with a few counts. Since a much larger clone is just one base distant, this may be a read error. This sequence joins TRBV18 and TRBJ1-1; possibly TRBD1 for D (6 bases). Per germline, CDR1 KGHSH and CDR2 LQKENI. V was shortened by 5 bases and J by 1 base, with 11 bases between the two germline ends. This CDR3 spans 14 amino acids. CDR3 in amino acids: CASSRDNTNTEAFF. CDR3 sequence (DNA): TGTGCCAGCTCAAGGGACAATACGAACACTGAAGCTTTCTTT.

In nucleotides, the CDR3 is TGCGCCAGCAGCCAAGTCCCAGGGTTTCAGCCCCAGCATTTT. Its protein is CASSQVPGFQPQHF. This chain uses TRBV4-1 with TRBJ1-5, with a weak D call TRBD1 (5 bases). With 1 base removed from V and 6 bases from J, the gap between germline ends came to 10 bases. This CDR3 region has 14 residues. The germline gives CDR1 MGHRA, CDR2 YSYEKL.

This clonotype came up many times. The chain carries TRBV11-2 and TRBJ1-6, with 7 nucleotides matching TRBD1. Germline V gives CDR1 SGHAT, CDR2 FQNNGV. The CDR3 spans 15 residues. Unmatched junction bases numbered 11, after V lost 5 bases and J lost 10 bases. This chain's CDR3 is CASSIRQGGSSPLHF. The CDR3 DNA reads TGTGCCAGCAGCATTAGACAGGGAGGGAGCTCACCCCTCCACTTT.

At least ten counts were recorded for this clonotype. The chain uses TRBV6-2 or TRBV6-3 and TRBJ2-3; D tentatively fits TRBD1 or TRBD2 (6 bases each). Trimming took off 4 bases at V and 2 bases at J, with 10 bases between the two ends. Germline V gene data show CDR1 as MNHEY and CDR2 as SVGEGT. The CDR3 is made up of 14 amino acids. The CDR3 coding sequence is TGTGCCAGCAGTTCCCGGGGGCTCACAGATACGCAGTATTTT. Amino acids: CASSSRGLTDTQYF.

This clonotype was recorded at least ten times. The chain links TRBV18 to TRBJ2-1; weak D call: TRBD1 (6 bases). V was clipped by 2 bases and J by 6 bases, with 14 bases between them. Germline V gene sequence: CDR1 KGHSH, CDR2 LQKENI. The CDR3 has 15 residues. In DNA form, the CDR3 reads TGTGCCAGCTCACCAAGGACAGCGGCCGGCAATGAGCAGTTCTTC. This gives the protein CASSPRTAAGNEQFF.

This clonotype was recorded many times. This chain joins TRBV28 and TRBJ1-3, with TRBD1 as a possible D gene (5 bases). This CDR3 is 15 amino acids long. The germline V gene encodes CDR1 MDHEN and CDR2 SYDVKM. V was clipped by 5 bases and J by 3 bases, with 14 bases between them. The CDR3 region is CASSVGTTGGNTIYF. The CDR3, as DNA: TGTGCCAGCAGTGTTGGGACGACCGGTGGAAACACCATATATTTT.

This sequence joins TRBV14 and TRBJ2-4; the D gene is possibly TRBD1 (5 bases). Per the germline V gene, CDR1 is SGHDN and CDR2 is FVKESK. The V end lost 4 bases, the J end lost 8 bases, and 15 bases lay between the germline ends. The length of the CDR3 is 14 residues. The CDR3 sequence is CASSLWGSRDIQYF. The CDR3 coding sequence is TGTGCCAGCAGCCTGTGGGGCTCTCGAGACATTCAGTACTTC.

The genes are TRBV7-3 and TRBJ2-3; the D gene is possibly TRBD2 (6 bases). CDR3 length equals 16 residues. CDR1 is SGHTA, CDR2 FQGTGA, per germline. The V and J ends lost 6 bases and 6 bases respectively, with 22 bases between them. The CDR3, as DNA: TGTGCCAGCAGTCCATTTGGGGCGGGAAGCTATGATACGCAGTATTTT. Residues: CASSPFGAGSYDTQYF.

V is TRBV13 and J is TRBJ2-1; maybe TRBD1 (6 bases). This CDR3 is built from 15 residues. The germline gives CDR1 PRHDT, CDR2 FYEKMQ (reference sequence). Trimming removed 4 bases from V and 8 bases from J, with 18 bases in between. The CDR3 reads CASSSPGVGYYEQFF. CDR3 sequence (DNA): TGTGCCAGCAGCTCTCCAGGGGTTGGGTATTATGAGCAGTTCTTC.

This chain joins TRBV4-1 and TRBJ2-3; no reliable D call. The CDR3 consists of 17 residues. V lost 4 bases to trimming and J lost 0 bases, with 17 bases between them. Germline V gene sequence: CDR1 MGHRA, CDR2 YSYEKL. The CDR3 coding sequence is TGCGCCAGCAGCCGAATCCCCCTTGAACTGAGCACAGATACGCAGTATTTT. Translating it yields CASSRIPLELSTDTQYF.

This clonotype was counted a few times. The rearrangement links TRBV2 to TRBJ1-1; D remains unclear. The V gene lost 11 bases and the J gene lost 3 bases, with 16 bases spanning the gap. Per the germline V gene, CDR1 is SNHLY and CDR2 is FYNNEI. The CDR3 runs to 13 residues. The CDR3 coding sequence is TGTGCCGGAGCACGGTGGTTAGACACTGAAGCTTTCTTT. Its protein product is CAGARWLDTEAFF.

In its sample, this clonotype was seen many times. J is TRBJ1-4 and V is TRBV7-2; TRBD1 is a possible D gene (5 bases). The CDR3 consists of 16 residues. Trimming took 2 bases from V and 4 from J, leaving 14 bases between them. Germline values: CDR1 SGHTA, CDR2 FQGNSA. The CDR3 is CASSLKKWDFNEKLFF. CDR3 nucleotides: TGTGCCAGCAGCTTAAAAAAATGGGACTTTAATGAAAAACTGTTTTTT.

This clonotype has just a few counts. The chain uses TRBV18 and TRBJ2-2; D is possibly TRBD1 or TRBD2 (5 bases each). V was clipped by 2 bases and J by 5 bases, with 15 bases between them. Germline V gene lookup returns CDR1 KGHSH and CDR2 LQKENI. There are 16 residues in the CDR3. The CDR3 loop is CASSPTQGVMTGELFF. In DNA, the CDR3 is TGTGCCAGCTCACCAACGCAGGGAGTAATGACCGGGGAGCTGTTTTTT.

This clonotype was observed many times. The chain carries TRBV11-2 and TRBJ1-5; D unresolved. The CDR3 covers 15 residues. CDR1 SGHAT and CDR2 FQNNGV come from the germline V gene. V was pared by 3 bases and J by 2 bases, with 11 bases between. The chain's CDR3 is CASSLLGLGNQPQHF. As DNA, the CDR3 is TGTGCCAGCAGCTTGTTAGGTTTAGGCAATCAGCCCCAGCATTTT.

This clonotype came up many times. The chain links TRBV5-1 to TRBJ2-1, with D possibly being TRBD1 (5 bases). Trimming cost V 4 bases and J 4 bases, with 18 bases left between them. The CDR3 runs to 16 residues. CDR1 is SGHRS and CDR2 is YFSETQ in the germline V gene. The CDR3 coding sequence is TGCGCCAGCAGCCCTACAGCGACAGATGGATACAATGAGCAGTTCTTC. Translation gives CASSPTATDGYNEQFF.

This clonotype has a count of ten or more. The gene calls are TRBV28 and TRBJ2-7; TRBD2 aligns across 11 bases. Germline lookup yields CDR1 MDHEN and CDR2 SYDVKM. J lost 5 bases, V lost 3 bases, and 6 bases had no gene match. The CDR3 runs 15 residues. The CDR3 sequence: CASSFPTSGKDEQYF. The CDR3 DNA is TGTGCCAGCAGTTTCCCGACTAGCGGGAAGGACGAGCAGTACTTC.

This clonotype was detected many times. The genes are TRBV6-2 or TRBV6-3 and TRBJ2-7; 8 bases align to TRBD1. CDR3 size: 13 residues. J gave up 6 bases and V 10 bases, and 11 bases lay outside the gene matches. Germline CDR1 is MNHEY and CDR2 is SVGEGT. The CDR3 bases are TGTGCCACCTCGACAGACAGGGGAAGCGAGCAGTACTTC. Translation: CATSTDRGSEQYF.

At least ten counts were recorded for this clonotype. The V and J genes are TRBV2 and TRBJ1-3; the D gene is possibly TRBD1 (5 bases). The CDR3 covers 14 residues. The germline V and J ends were trimmed by 6 bases and 0 bases, with 9 bases remaining between them. CDR1 and CDR2 (germline): SNHLY, FYNNEI. The CDR3 coding sequence is TGTGCCAGCAGGATGACAGTCTCTGGAAACACCATATATTTT. Residues: CASRMTVSGNTIYF.

The chain joins TRBV9 to TRBJ2-2; no firm D call. Deletions cut 4 bases from V and 1 base from J, with 14 bases between. Germline loops: CDR1 SGDLS, CDR2 YYNGEE. The CDR3 runs to 16 residues. The CDR3 DNA reads TGTGCCAGCAGCTTACGACCCCGTAAGAACACCGGGGAGCTGTTTTTT. Translating gives CASSLRPRKNTGELFF. Filled out from reference TRBV9 and TRBJ2-2, the complete variable domain reads DSGVTQTPKHLITATGQRVTLRCSPRSGDLSVYWYQQSLDQGLQFLIQYYNGEERAKGNILERFSAQQFPDLHSELNLSSLELGDSALYFCASSLRPRKNTGELFFGEGSRLTVL.